The TCR beta chain described here comes from a study of shared clonotypes between healthy human individuals. Study results and limitations: When naive CD4 clonotypes were compared across a few donors, 5% to 5.5% were shared. Naive subsets, compared against memory subsets, generally had larger estimated richness values.

With V trimmed by 4 bases and J by 7 bases, 12 bases remained unmatched. CDR3 length: 17 residues. Germline values: CDR1 SGHRS, CDR2 YFSETQ. Concerning this clone itself: The antigen remains undetermined.

Deep was the level used in running the assay. Template for every sorted-subset replicate PCR totaled roughly 200 ng DNA, approximately 30,000 T cell genomes. Profiling relied on immunoSEQ multiplex PCR, and the TCRdb table lists in-frame clones only, not all of them. Here the sample spans roughly 2,300,000 clones, 85% to 95% being singletons. The receptor was derived from a man aged 18 to 30 in good health. Some clones in this sample may be carry-over from other donors' samples. The chain carries TRBV5-1 and TRBJ2-1; the match to TRBD2 covers 12 bases. What was sequenced was naive CD4+ T cells from PBMCs. Sample subset: CD45RA+ positively selected. The CDR3 nucleotides are TGCGCCAGCAGCGCCTCGACTAGCGGGAGCTCCGTAAATGAGCAGTTCTTC. It encodes CASSASTSGSSVNEQFF.